This TCR beta chain was identified during a study of beta chain features in type 1 diabetes. With respect to this clone: Its target is unknown.

Sequencing targeted expressed TCRB transcripts, as all isolated RNA had been reverse transcribed. The protocol was immunoSEQ multiplex PCR, while the TCRdb copy is restricted to in-frame clones and leaves out a portion. The data show fewer than 400,000 clones, around 8% seen once. Study results and limitations: Cells that show high TCR expression could be over-represented by cDNA sequencing. A greater similarity of naive, central memory and Treg TCRB repertoires was seen among patients than among healthy donors.

This CDR3 comprises 12 residues. CDR1 is KGHSH and CDR2 is LQKENI in the germline V gene. The V end lost 0 bases, the J end lost 5 bases, and 4 bases lay between the germline ends. The rearrangement links TRBV18 to TRBJ2-5, with unresolved D. The clonotype was recovered from a young woman in good health. The sequenced sample was central memory CD4+ T cells from blood. This CDR3 is CASSPPAETQYF. In DNA, the CDR3 is TGTGCCAGCTCACCACCGGCGGAGACCCAGTACTTC.